This note documents a single T cell receptor beta chain sequence. Its antigen is as yet unknown. The assay was immunoSEQ multiplex PCR, and TCRdb's table has in-frame clones only and misses some. The table shows about 32,000 clones, with around 79% occurring only once. V shed 1 base and J 3 bases; nucleotides not matched to a gene: 6. Germline assignment: CDR1 SGHTA and CDR2 FQGNSA. This CDR3 has 15 amino acids. The source of the sample is a study of T cells in narcolepsy. Study background: Patients with NT1 or NT2 and healthy control donors were enrolled. General study findings and limits: Autoreactive clone sequences were missing from some blood memory CD4+ repertoires. Healthy controls reportedly lacked the autoreactive clonotypes serially found in patients' blood.

The chain combines TRBV7-2 with TRBJ2-7; TRBD2 matches at 7 bases. The sequence was obtained from a human donor with narcolepsy. Sequenced material: CD45RA- memory CD4+ T cells from PBMCs. CDR3 in DNA: TGTGCCAGCAGCTTAGATGGTAGCGGGCTCTACGAGCAGTACTTC. It codes for CASSLDGSGLYEQYF.